Listed here are 5 T cell receptor beta chains from one sample, sequenced in a study of vaccination effects on CD4 cells after COVID-19. Before sequencing, viral peptide pools were used by the ViraFEST assay to expand antigen-specific CD4+ T cells. Cultured cells yielded isolated CD4+ T cells after roughly 11 days. Their specific antigens are unknown. Sequencing was performed with immunoSEQ multiplex PCR; in TCRdb, only in-frame clones are kept and a portion is missing. The sample records 45,000 to 65,000 clones, roughly 80% being singletons. Source: CD4+ T cells from PBMCs cultured with HCoV-229E spike peptides, taken before COVID-19 vaccination. The receptors derive from a human donor who received a COVID-19 vaccine.

V usage is TRBV29-1 and J usage is TRBJ1-3, with TRBD1 identical over 9 bases. The V and J ends lost 4 bases and 4 bases, in that order; junction bases with no gene match: 5. The germline gives CDR1 SQVTM, CDR2 ANQGSEA. This CDR3 region has 14 residues. The CDR3 here is CSVGTGGMGNTIYF. The DNA of the CDR3 is TGCAGCGTTGGAACAGGGGGCATGGGAAACACCATATATTTT. Complete variable domain (other parts from reference TRBV29-1 and TRBJ1-3): SAVISQKPSRDICQRGTSLTIQCQVDSQVTMMFWYRQQPGQSLTLIATANQGSEATYESGFVIDKFPISRPNLTFSTLTVSNMSPEDSSIYLCSVGTGGMGNTIYFGEGSWLTVV.

As DNA, the CDR3 is TGTGCCAGCAGCAATAGCGGGGTCACCGCCTACAATGAGCAGTTCTTC. Translating it yields CASSNSGVTAYNEQFF. The chain couples TRBV5-6 to TRBJ2-1, with 8 bases that match TRBD2. CDR3 length equals 16 residues. Germline lookup yields CDR1 SGHDT and CDR2 YYEEEE. Trimming at V came to 4 bases and at J to 2 bases, leaving 8 bases not matched to a gene.

The sample holds a few counts of this clone. This chain uses TRBV19 with TRBJ1-2; 9 bases map to TRBD1. The CDR3 sequence is 14 residues long. Trimming removed 5 bases from V and 2 bases from J; junction bases left unmatched: 3. From germline, CDR1 is LNHDA and CDR2 SQIVND (reference sequence). The CDR3 protein is CASSDGQGNYGYTF. The CDR3 nucleotides read TGTGCCAGTAGTGATGGACAGGGGAACTATGGCTACACCTTC.

This rearrangement joins TRBV9 to TRBJ1-4; D unclear. The CDR3 spans 13 residues. Germline CDR1 is SGDLS and CDR2 is YYNGEE. V gave up 3 bases and J gave up 10 bases, with 13 bases separating them. The CDR3 DNA reads as TGTGCCAGCAGCGCCACCGGAGAGGGAAAACTGTTTTTT. Protein product: CASSATGEGKLFF.

The gene calls are TRBV3-1 (or the pseudogene TRBV3-2) and TRBJ2-4, with D possibly called TRBD1 or TRBD2 (5 bases each). Germline loops: CDR1 LGHDT, CDR2 YNNKEL (reference sequence). The CDR3 is 12 amino acids. Trimming removed 3 bases at V and 13 bases at J, with 13 bases between. CDR3 sequence: CASSQTGTGQYF. The CDR3 bases are TGTGCCAGCAGCCAGACCGGGACCGGACAGTACTTC.